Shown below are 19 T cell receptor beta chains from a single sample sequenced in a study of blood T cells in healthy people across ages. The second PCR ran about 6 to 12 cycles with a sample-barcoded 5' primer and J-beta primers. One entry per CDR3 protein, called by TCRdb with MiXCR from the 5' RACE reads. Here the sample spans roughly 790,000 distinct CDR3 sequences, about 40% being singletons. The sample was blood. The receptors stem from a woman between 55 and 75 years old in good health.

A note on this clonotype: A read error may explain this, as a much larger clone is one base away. The CDR3 loop reads CAGSLAGLSSGANVLTF. CDR3 in DNA: TGTGCCGGCAGTCTAGCGGGACTGAGCTCTGGGGCCAACGTCCTGACTTTC. The chain has TRBV7-2 and TRBJ2-6; 9 bases line up with TRBD2. Germline V CDR1 and CDR2: SGHTA, FQGNSA. The CDR3 extends over 17 amino acids.

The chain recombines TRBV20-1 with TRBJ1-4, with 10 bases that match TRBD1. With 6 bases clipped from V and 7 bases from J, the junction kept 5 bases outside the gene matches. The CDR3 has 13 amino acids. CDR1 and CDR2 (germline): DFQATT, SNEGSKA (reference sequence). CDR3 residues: CSADGQGGEKLFF. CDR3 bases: TGCAGTGCGGACGGACAGGGGGGTGAAAAACTGTTTTTT.

In nucleotides, the CDR3 is TGTGCCAGCAGTTCGCCCCAGGGGTTCACCGGGGAGCTGTTTTTT. Translation gives CASSSPQGFTGELFF. The V gene is TRBV28, the J gene TRBJ2-2, with a tentative D call TRBD1 (6 bases). CDR3 length equals 15 residues. The germline CDR1 and CDR2 sequences are MDHEN and SYDVKM. V lost 4 bases to trimming and J lost 4 bases, with 13 bases between them.

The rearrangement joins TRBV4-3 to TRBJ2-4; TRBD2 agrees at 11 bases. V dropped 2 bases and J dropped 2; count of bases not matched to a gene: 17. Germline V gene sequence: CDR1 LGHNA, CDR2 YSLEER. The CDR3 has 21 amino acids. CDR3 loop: CASSQMIAGTSGPLTKNIQYF. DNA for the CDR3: TGCGCCAGCAGCCAAATGATTGCCGGGACTAGCGGACCTCTGACCAAAAACATTCAGTACTTC.

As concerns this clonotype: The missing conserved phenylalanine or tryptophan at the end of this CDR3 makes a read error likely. The CDR3 region has the DNA TGTGCCAGCAGCTCGGGACAGGGGTCCTACGAGCAGTACTTG. It codes for CASSSGQGSYEQYL. The genes are TRBV11-2 and TRBJ2-7; 10 nucleotides align to TRBD1. CDR1 is SGHAT and CDR2 is FQNNGV in the germline V gene. The ends lost 4 bases at V and 1 base at J; junction bases unmatched: 1. The CDR3 extends over 14 amino acids.

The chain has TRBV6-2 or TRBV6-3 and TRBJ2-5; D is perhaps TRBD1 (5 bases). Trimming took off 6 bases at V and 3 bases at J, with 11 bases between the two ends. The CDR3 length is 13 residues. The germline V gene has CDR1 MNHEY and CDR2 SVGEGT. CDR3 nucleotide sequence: TGTGCCAGCAGCGTACCAGGGAAAGAGACCCAGTACTTC. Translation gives CASSVPGKETQYF.

Written as DNA, the CDR3 is TGTGCCAGCCACAGGGGGCTTCCCGGGGAGCTGTTTTTT. It translates to CASHRGLPGELFF. The V and J genes are TRBV19 and TRBJ2-2; TRBD1 matches at 9 bases. V trimming: 9 bases; J trimming: 6 bases; junction bases outside the gene matches: 5. The germline V gene encodes CDR1 LNHDA and CDR2 SQIVND (reference sequence). The CDR3 covers 13 residues.

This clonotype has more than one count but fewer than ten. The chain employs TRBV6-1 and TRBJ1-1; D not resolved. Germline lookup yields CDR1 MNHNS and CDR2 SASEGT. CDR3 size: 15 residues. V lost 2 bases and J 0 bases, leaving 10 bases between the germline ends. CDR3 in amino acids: CASSEWAAVNTEAFF. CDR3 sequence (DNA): TGTGCCAGCAGTGAATGGGCAGCCGTGAACACTGAAGCTTTCTTT.

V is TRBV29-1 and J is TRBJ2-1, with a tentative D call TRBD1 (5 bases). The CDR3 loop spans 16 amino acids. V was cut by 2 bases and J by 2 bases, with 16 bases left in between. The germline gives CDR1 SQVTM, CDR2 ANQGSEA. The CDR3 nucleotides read TGCAGCGTTGAAACAACAAGGCAGGGTCCCTACAATGAGCAGTTCTTC. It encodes CSVETTRQGPYNEQFF.

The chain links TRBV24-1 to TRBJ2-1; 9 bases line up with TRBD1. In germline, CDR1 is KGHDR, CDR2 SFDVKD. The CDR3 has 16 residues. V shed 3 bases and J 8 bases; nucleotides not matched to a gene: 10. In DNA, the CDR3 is TGTGCCACCAGTGATACCGGGACAGGGTTGATGGATGAGCAGTTCTTC. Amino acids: CATSDTGTGLMDEQFF.

The chain's CDR3 is CSVDPGGRYTEAFF. The DNA of the CDR3 is TGCAGCGTTGACCCCGGGGGACGTTACACTGAAGCTTTCTTT. The V and J genes are TRBV29-1 and TRBJ1-1; possible D gene TRBD1, 5 bases. Germline-derived CDR1 and CDR2 are SQVTM and ANQGSEA. The CDR3 sequence is 14 residues long. Trimming cost V 3 bases and J 3 bases, with 14 bases left between them.

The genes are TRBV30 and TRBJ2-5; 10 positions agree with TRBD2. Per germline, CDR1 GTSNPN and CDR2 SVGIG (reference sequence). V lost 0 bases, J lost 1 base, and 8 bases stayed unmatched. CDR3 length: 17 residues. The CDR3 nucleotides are TGTGCCTGGAGTGTGTCCCATAGCGGGGGGAGCCAAGAGACCCAGTACTTC. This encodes CAWSVSHSGGSQETQYF. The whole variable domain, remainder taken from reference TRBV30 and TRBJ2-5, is SQTIHQWPATLVQPVGSPLSLECTVEGTSNPNLYWYRQAAGRGLQLLFYSVGIGQISSEVPQNLSASRPQDRQFILSSKKLLLSDSGFYLCAWSVSHSGGSQETQYFGPGTRLLVL.

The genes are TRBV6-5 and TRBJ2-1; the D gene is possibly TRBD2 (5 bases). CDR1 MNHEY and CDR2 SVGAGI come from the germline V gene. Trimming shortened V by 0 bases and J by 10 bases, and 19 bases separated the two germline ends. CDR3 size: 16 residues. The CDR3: CASSYSIEPRAVEQFF. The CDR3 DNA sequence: TGTGCCAGCAGTTACTCGATTGAGCCCCGAGCGGTAGAGCAGTTCTTC.

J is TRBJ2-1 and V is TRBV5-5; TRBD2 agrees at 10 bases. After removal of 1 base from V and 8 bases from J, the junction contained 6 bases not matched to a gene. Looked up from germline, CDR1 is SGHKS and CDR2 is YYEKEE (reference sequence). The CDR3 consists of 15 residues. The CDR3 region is CASSLRSGGADEQFF. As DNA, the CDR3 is TGTGCCAGCAGCTTGCGGAGCGGGGGGGCGGATGAGCAGTTCTTC.

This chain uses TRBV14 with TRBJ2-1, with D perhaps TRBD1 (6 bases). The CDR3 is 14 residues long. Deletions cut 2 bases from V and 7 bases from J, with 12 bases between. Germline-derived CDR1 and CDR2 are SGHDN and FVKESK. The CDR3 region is CASSQLRRGNEQFF. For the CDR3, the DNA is TGTGCCAGCAGCCAACTGCGCAGGGGAAATGAGCAGTTCTTC.

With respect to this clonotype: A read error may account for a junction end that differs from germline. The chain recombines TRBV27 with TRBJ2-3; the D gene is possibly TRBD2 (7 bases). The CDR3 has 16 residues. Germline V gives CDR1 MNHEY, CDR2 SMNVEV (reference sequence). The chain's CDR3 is CVSSMSGGAYSDTQYF. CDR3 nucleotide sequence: TGTGTCAGCAGCATGAGTGGGGGGGCGTACTCAGATACGCAGTATTTT.

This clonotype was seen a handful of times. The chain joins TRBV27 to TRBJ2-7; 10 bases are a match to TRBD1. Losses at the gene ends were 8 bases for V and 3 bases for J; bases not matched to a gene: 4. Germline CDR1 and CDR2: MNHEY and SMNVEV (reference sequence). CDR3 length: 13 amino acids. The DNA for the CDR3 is TGTGCCAGCTCGGGACAGGGGTTCTACGAGCAGTACTTC. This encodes CASSGQGFYEQYF.

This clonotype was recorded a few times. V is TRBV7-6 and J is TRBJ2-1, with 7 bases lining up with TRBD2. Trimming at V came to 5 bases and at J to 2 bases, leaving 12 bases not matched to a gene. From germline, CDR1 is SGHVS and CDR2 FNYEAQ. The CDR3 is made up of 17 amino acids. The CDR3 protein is CASSPGFAGEAYNEQFF. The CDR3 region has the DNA TGTGCCAGCAGCCCGGGTTTCGCGGGAGAGGCCTACAATGAGCAGTTCTTC.

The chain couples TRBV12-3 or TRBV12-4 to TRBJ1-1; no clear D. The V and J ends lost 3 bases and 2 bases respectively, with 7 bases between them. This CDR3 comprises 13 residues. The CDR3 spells CASSFYVNTEAFF. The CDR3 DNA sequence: TGTGCCAGCAGTTTTTATGTTAACACTGAAGCTTTCTTT.